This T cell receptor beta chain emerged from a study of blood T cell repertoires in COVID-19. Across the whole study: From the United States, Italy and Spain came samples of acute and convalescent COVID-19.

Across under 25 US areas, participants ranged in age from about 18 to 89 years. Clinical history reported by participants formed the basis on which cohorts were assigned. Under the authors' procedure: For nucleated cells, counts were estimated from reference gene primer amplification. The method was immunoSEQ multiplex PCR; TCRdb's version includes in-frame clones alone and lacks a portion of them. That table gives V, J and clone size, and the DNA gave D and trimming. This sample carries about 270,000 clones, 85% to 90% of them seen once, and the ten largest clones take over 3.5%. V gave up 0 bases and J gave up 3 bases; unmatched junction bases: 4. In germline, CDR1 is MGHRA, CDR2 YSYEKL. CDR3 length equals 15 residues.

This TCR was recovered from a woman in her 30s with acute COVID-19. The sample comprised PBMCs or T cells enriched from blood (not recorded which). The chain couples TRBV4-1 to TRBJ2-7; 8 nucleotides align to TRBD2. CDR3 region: CASSQETGGFYEQYF. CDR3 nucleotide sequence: TGCGCCAGCAGCCAAGAGACGGGAGGGTTCTACGAGCAGTACTTC.